This entry lists 15 T cell receptor beta chains sequenced from one sample in a study of blood T cell repertoires in COVID-19. The method was immunoSEQ multiplex PCR; TCRdb's version includes in-frame clones alone and lacks a portion of them. This repertoire shows about 130,000 clones, 81% found once; its top ten account for roughly 9.1%. The sample taken for sequencing was peripheral blood. Source of these receptors: an older woman with active or convalescent COVID-19.

The chain links TRBV28 to TRBJ2-3, with TRBD2 as a possible D gene (6 bases). The germline V and J ends were trimmed by 4 bases and 2 bases, with 16 bases remaining between them. This CDR3 spans 16 amino acids. Looked up from germline, CDR1 is MDHEN and CDR2 is SYDVKM. The CDR3 region has the DNA TGTGCCAGCAGTTCCCTTTGGCGGGAAGTCACAGATACGCAGTATTTT. It is translated as CASSSLWREVTDTQYF.

V and J are TRBV5-5 and TRBJ2-1; 11 bases agree with TRBD2. The ends lost 4 bases at V and 0 bases at J; junction bases unmatched: 3. Looked up from germline, CDR1 is SGHKS and CDR2 is YYEKEE (reference sequence). This CDR3 is built from 16 residues. The CDR3: CASSAGLAASYNEQFF. DNA of the CDR3: TGTGCCAGCAGCGCGGGACTAGCGGCCTCCTACAATGAGCAGTTCTTC. Based on the CDR3 plus reference TRBV5-5 and TRBJ2-1, the full variable domain is DAGVTQSPTHLIKTRGQQVTLRCSPISGHKSVSWYQQVLGQGPQFIFQYYEKEERGRGNFPDRFSARQFPNYSSELNVNALLLGDSALYLCASSAGLAASYNEQFFGPGTRLTVL.

On this clone: Other DNA sequences of this sample code for an identical CDR3. J is TRBJ1-3 and V is TRBV5-1, with 7 bases fitting TRBD1. The CDR3 extends over 15 amino acids. V was pared by 4 bases and J by 0 bases, with 4 bases of the junction left unmatched. CDR1 and CDR2 (germline): SGHRS, YFSETQ. CDR3 bases: TGCGCCAGCAGCAGTACAGGGGACTCTGGAAACACCATATATTTT. Residues: CASSSTGDSGNTIYF.

This clone was seen a single time. CDR3 protein: CASSDSTTGSYEQYV. The CDR3 region has the DNA TGTGCCAGCAGCGATTCGACGACAGGGTCGTACGAGCAGTACGTC. This chain links TRBV7-9 with TRBJ2-7; TRBD1 matches 7 bases. Per germline, CDR1 SEHNR and CDR2 FQNEAQ (reference sequence). J lost 4 bases, V lost 5 bases, and 11 bases had no gene match. The CDR3 runs 15 residues.

The chain has TRBV2 and TRBJ1-1, with D possibly TRBD1 on 5 matching bases. The CDR3 sequence is 15 residues long. CDR1 and CDR2 (germline): SNHLY, FYNNEI. Trimming pared 4 bases from V and 5 bases from J, leaving 17 bases between. The CDR3 nucleotides read TGTGCCAGCAGTGGCAGAGACAGACGGGGGACTGAAGCTTTCTTT. Amino acids: CASSGRDRRGTEAFF. The whole variable domain, filled in from reference TRBV2 and TRBJ1-1, reads EPEVTQTPSHQVTQMGQEVILRCVPISNHLYFYWYRQILGQKVEFLVSFYNNEISEKSEIFDDQFSVERPDGSNFTLKIRSTKLEDSAMYFCASSGRDRRGTEAFFGQGTRLTVV.

The chain carries TRBV3-1 (or the pseudogene TRBV3-2) and TRBJ1-1; D is unclear. The CDR3 spans 14 residues. Trimming cost V 3 bases and J 0 bases, with 8 bases left between them. Germline CDR1 LGHDT, CDR2 YNNKEL (reference sequence). CDR3 residues: CASSHSRVNTEAFF. The CDR3, as DNA: TGTGCCAGCAGCCACTCCCGGGTGAACACTGAAGCTTTCTTT.

This clone was counted a few times. The CDR3 coding sequence is TGTGCCAGTACCGCCGAGCGGGTCTATGGCTACACCTTC. The encoded protein is CASTAERVYGYTF. V is TRBV19 and J is TRBJ1-2, with no clear D. The germline CDR1 and CDR2 sequences are LNHDA and SQIVND (reference sequence). The V gene lost 7 bases and the J gene lost 4 bases, with 13 bases spanning the gap. The length of the CDR3 is 13 residues. Complete variable domain (other parts from reference TRBV19 and TRBJ1-2): DGGITQSPKYLFRKEGQNVTLSCEQNLNHDAMYWYRQDPGQGLRLIYYSQIVNDFQKGDIAEGYSVSREKKESFPLTVTSAQKNPTAFYLCASTAERVYGYTFGSGTRLTVV.

This rearrangement joins TRBV30 to TRBJ2-3; 9 nucleotides agree with TRBD2. This CDR3 spans 14 amino acids. The trim removed 3 bases at V and 6 bases at J, leaving 7 bases unmatched. Germline CDR1 reads GTSNPN; CDR2 reads SVGIG (reference sequence). The CDR3 coding sequence is TGTGCCTGGAGGGCGGGGGGGCGGATTGATACGCAGTATTTT. Encoded protein: CAWRAGGRIDTQYF.

V gene TRBV29-1 combines with J gene TRBJ1-2; no clear D. Germline-derived CDR1 and CDR2 are SQVTM and ANQGSEA. Trimming shortened V by 7 bases and J by 1 base, and 13 bases separated the two germline ends. This CDR3 contains 13 residues. CDR3 nucleotide sequence: TGCAGCGCCGGGAGGGAAATTAACTATGGCTACACCTTC. This encodes CSAGREINYGYTF. The full variable domain, completed using reference TRBV29-1 and TRBJ1-2, is SAVISQKPSRDICQRGTSLTIQCQVDSQVTMMFWYRQQPGQSLTLIATANQGSEATYESGFVIDKFPISRPNLTFSTLTVSNMSPEDSSIYLCSAGREINYGYTFGSGTRLTVV.

The rearrangement uses TRBV19 and TRBJ2-3, with a tentative D call TRBD2 (7 bases). The ends were cut back, 6 bases at V and 13 bases at J, with 14 bases in the middle. The CDR3 runs 11 residues. Germline assignment: CDR1 LNHDA and CDR2 SQIVND (reference sequence). The CDR3 bases are TGTGCCAGTAGAGGAGGAGGGGGGGAGTATTTT. This gives the protein CASRGGGGEYF.

V gene TRBV6-2 or TRBV6-3 combines with J gene TRBJ1-5; D is uncertain. Germline V CDR1 and CDR2: MNHEY, SVGEGT. The CDR3 has 15 residues. Trimming stripped 6 bases from V and 4 bases from J, with 16 bases between. The CDR3 protein is CASSWARAPNQPQHF. The CDR3 nucleotides read TGTGCCAGCAGCTGGGCGAGGGCGCCGAATCAGCCCCAGCATTTT.

This clone appeared once. The rearrangement joins TRBV10-3 to TRBJ2-1; 9 bases are a match to TRBD2. With V trimmed by 0 bases and J by 6 bases, 12 bases remained unmatched. The CDR3 covers 18 residues. In germline, CDR1 is ENHRY, CDR2 SYGVKD. CDR3 in DNA: TGTGCCATCAGTGAGTCTGCGGGAGGGTCTGGGGGTCGCAATGAGCAGTTCTTC. Encoded protein: CAISESAGGSGGRNEQFF.

The rearrangement joins TRBV19 to TRBJ1-5; D uncertain. The germline V gene encodes CDR1 LNHDA and CDR2 SQIVND (reference sequence). CDR3 length: 15 amino acids. Trimming took off 5 bases at V and 0 bases at J, with 11 bases between the two ends. The CDR3 is CASSERPYSNQPQHF. CDR3 nucleotides: TGTGCCAGTAGTGAGAGGCCGTATAGCAATCAGCCCCAGCATTTT.

The genes are TRBV19 and TRBJ2-1; TRBD2 agrees at 9 bases. CDR1 is LNHDA, CDR2 SQIVND, per germline (reference sequence). V lost 7 bases and J lost 9; bases outside the gene matches: 13. The CDR3 is 15 amino acids. The CDR3 sequence is CASNAVPSGVGEQFF. As DNA, the CDR3 is TGTGCCAGTAATGCGGTTCCTAGCGGGGTCGGTGAGCAGTTCTTC.

The chain has TRBV5-1 and TRBJ2-2; no definite D call. Trimming took 2 bases from V and 8 from J, leaving 7 bases between them. CDR1 and CDR2 (germline): SGHRS, YFSETQ. The CDR3 length is 12 residues. The CDR3 sequence: CASSLNMGELFF. The CDR3 DNA follows: TGCGCCAGCAGCTTAAATATGGGGGAGCTGTTTTTT.